This T cell receptor (beta chain) originates from a study of cytomegalovirus exposure and HLA in healthy donors. The study, taken as a whole, reports: Altogether, about 160 TCR beta chains were recorded as cytomegalovirus-associated. Reports state that TCR beta sequences accurately predicted most subjects' HLA-A and HLA-B alleles. CMV serostatus was the sole immune exposure data available.

A note on this clone: The antigen remains undetermined.

Though probably carrying unrecorded immune exposures, donors were nominally healthy at sampling. CDR3 size: 12 residues. V lost 4 bases to trimming and J lost 2 bases, with 5 bases between them. Germline V gene lookup returns CDR1 SGDLS and CDR2 YYNGEE. The PCR used 60 Vbeta and 13 Jbeta primers. Profiled with immunoSEQ multiplex PCR; TCRdb holds only in-frame clones, not every one. The sample records some 150,000 clones, approximately 80% being singletons. The TCR comes from a man aged 30-40 years in good health and CMV-seropositive. This chain links TRBV9 with TRBJ2-3; D is unresolved. Sequencing used PBMCs. The DNA for the CDR3 is TGTGCCAGCAGCCCCTACACAGATACGCAGTATTTT. As protein: CASSPYTDTQYF.